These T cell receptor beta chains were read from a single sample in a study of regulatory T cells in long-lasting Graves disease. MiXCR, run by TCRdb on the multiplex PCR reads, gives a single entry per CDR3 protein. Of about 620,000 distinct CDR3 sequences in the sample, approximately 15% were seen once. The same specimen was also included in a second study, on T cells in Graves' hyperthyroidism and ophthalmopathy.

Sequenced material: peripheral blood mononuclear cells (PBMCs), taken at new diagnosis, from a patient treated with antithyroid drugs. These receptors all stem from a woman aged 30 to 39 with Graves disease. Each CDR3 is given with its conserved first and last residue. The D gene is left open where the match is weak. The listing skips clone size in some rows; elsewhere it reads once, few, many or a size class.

DNA: TGTGCCAGCAGCGTAGGGGGGGGATTGGGGGCCAACGTCCTGACTTTC
CDR3: CASSVGGGLGANVLTF
J: TRBJ2-6
D: TRBD2
V: TRBV9
length: 16
size: few

DNA: TGTGCCAGCACCTTAACAACTAGCACAGATACGCAGTATTTT
CDR3: CASTLTTSTDTQYF
J: TRBJ2-3
D: .
V: TRBV12-3/TRBV12-4
length: 14
size: many

DNA: TGTGCCAGCTCACTTGGGACGGGTAGGAACACTGAAGCTTTCTTT
CDR3: CASSLGTGRNTEAFF
J: TRBJ1-1
D: .
V: TRBV5-1
length: 15
size: many

DNA: TGTGCCAGCAGTGACTCGTCCAGCAGCGAGCAGTACTTC
CDR3: CASSDSSSSEQYF
J: TRBJ2-7
D: .
V: TRBV6-4
length: 13
size: .

DNA: TGTGCCAGCAATATGGCCTCCCCGTCGGGGACCCAGTACTTC
CDR3: CASNMASPSGTQYF
J: TRBJ2-5
D: .
V: TRBV6-1
length: 14
size: .

DNA: TGTGCCAGCAGTCGACCGGGACAGGAAACCTACGAGCAGTACTTC
CDR3: CASSRPGQETYEQYF
J: TRBJ2-7
D: TRBD1
V: TRBV28
length: 15
size: few

DNA: TGTGCCAGCAGCACAGGTCCCCGGGGTGGCTCCTACGAGCAGTACTTC
CDR3: CASSTGPRGGSYEQYF
J: TRBJ2-7
D: .
V: TRBV7-6
length: 16
size: .

DNA: TGTGCCAGCAGTTTAACTGACTCCTACGAGCAGTACTTC
CDR3: CASSLTDSYEQYF
J: TRBJ2-7
D: .
V: TRBV27
length: 13
size: .

DNA: TGTGCCAGCAGTGAACGGGTCGGGTCCTACAATGAGCAGTTCTTC
CDR3: CASSERVGSYNEQFF
J: TRBJ2-1
D: .
V: TRBV2
length: 15
size: many

DNA: TGTGCCATCAGTGAACAGGGTGATCAGCCCCAGCATTTT
CDR3: CAISEQGDQPQHF
J: TRBJ1-5
D: .
V: TRBV10-3
length: 13
size: many

DNA: TGTGCCAGCAGTAACCCCCACTACGAGCAGTACTTC
CDR3: CASSNPHYEQYF
J: TRBJ2-7
D: .
V: TRBV12-3/TRBV12-4
length: 12
size: many

DNA: TGCGCCAGCAGTGGCGGGCCCGACCTCAATGAGCAGTTCTTC
CDR3: CASSGGPDLNEQFF
J: TRBJ2-1
D: .
V: TRBV5-1
length: 14
size: many

DNA: TGTGCCAGCAGCTTAGCGCTCCAGGGGGAGACCCAGTACTTC
CDR3: CASSLALQGETQYF
J: TRBJ2-5
D: .
V: TRBV7-9
length: 14
size: many

DNA: TGCAGTGCTCCCGCTAGCGGGAGTTTCGATGAGCAGTTCTTC
CDR3: CSAPASGSFDEQFF
J: TRBJ2-1
D: TRBD2
V: TRBV20-1
length: 14
size: few

DNA: TGTGCCAGCAGTCTTAGCGGGGCAGCCAAAAACATTCAGTACTTC
CDR3: CASSLSGAAKNIQYF
J: TRBJ2-4
D: TRBD2
V: TRBV28
length: 15
size: once

DNA: TGTGCCAGCAGCAAAACAGGGTCACCCTACGAGCAGTACTTC
CDR3: CASSKTGSPYEQYF
J: TRBJ2-7
D: .
V: TRBV5-6
length: 14
size: many

DNA: TGTGCCAGCAGCCCGGGACGGACAAGCTCTGGGGCCAACGTCCTGACTTTC
CDR3: CASSPGRTSSGANVLTF
J: TRBJ2-6
D: .
V: TRBV11-1
length: 17
size: few

DNA: TGTGCCAGCAGCCCCGGGACAGGGTTTGAAAAACTGTTTTTT
CDR3: CASSPGTGFEKLFF
J: TRBJ1-4
D: TRBD1
V: TRBV12-3/TRBV12-4
length: 14
size: .

DNA: TGTGCCAGCTCACCAATTCCCCAGAACTATGGCTACACCTTC
CDR3: CASSPIPQNYGYTF
J: TRBJ1-2
D: .
V: TRBV18
length: 14
size: few

DNA: TGTGCCAGTAGGGACCCGGGACAGGGGGGCCATGAGCAGTTCTTC
CDR3: CASRDPGQGGHEQFF
J: TRBJ2-1
D: TRBD1
V: TRBV19
length: 15
size: few

DNA: TGTGCCAGCAGTGAAATGGCGGGGGCGCGGGAGACCCAGTACTTC
CDR3: CASSEMAGARETQYF
J: TRBJ2-5
D: .
V: TRBV2
length: 15
size: few

DNA: TGTGCCAGCAGCGACCCGAACAGGATTTCACCCCTCCACTTT
CDR3: CASSDPNRISPLHF
J: TRBJ1-6
D: .
V: TRBV3-1
length: 14
size: .

DNA: TGCAGTGCCTCCCGGACCCTAGACGAGCAGTACTTC
CDR3: CSASRTLDEQYF
J: TRBJ2-7
D: .
V: TRBV20-1
length: 12
size: few

DNA: TGCAGTGCTAGAGATCCCGGGACAGGGGGGCTCGAGACCCAGTACTTC
CDR3: CSARDPGTGGLETQYF
J: TRBJ2-5
D: TRBD1
V: TRBV20-1
length: 16
size: few

DNA: TGCAGCGTTCGACGACTAGCGGGGAAAGAGACCCAGTACTTC
CDR3: CSVRRLAGKETQYF
J: TRBJ2-5
D: TRBD2
V: TRBV29-1
length: 14
size: .

DNA: TGCAGTTCCCCTGGTAGGAGCTCCTACGAGCAGTACTTC
CDR3: CSSPGRSSYEQYF
J: TRBJ2-7
D: .
V: TRBV20-1
length: 13
size: many

DNA: TGCGCCAGCAGCCCAAAGTCGGGGGCGCCCAATCAGCCCCAGCATTTT
CDR3: CASSPKSGAPNQPQHF
J: TRBJ1-5
D: .
V: TRBV4-1
length: 16
size: many

DNA: TGTGCCAGCAGGCCGGGACAGAACACCGGGGAGCTGTTTTTT
CDR3: CASRPGQNTGELFF
J: TRBJ2-2
D: .
V: TRBV6-1
length: 14
size: many

DNA: TGTGCCATCAGTGAGGGCAGCTACACCGGGGAGCTGTTTTTT
CDR3: CAISEGSYTGELFF
J: TRBJ2-2
D: .
V: TRBV10-3
length: 14
size: few

DNA: TGTGCCAGCAGCTCCGGGACCCAATCCTACGAGCAGTACTTC
CDR3: CASSSGTQSYEQYF
J: TRBJ2-7
D: .
V: TRBV7-2
length: 14
size: many

DNA: TGCGCCAGCAGCTTGATTGAGGGGGCCAACGTCCTGACTTTC
CDR3: CASSLIEGANVLTF
J: TRBJ2-6
D: .
V: TRBV5-1
length: 14
size: .

DNA: TGTGCCAGCATCCGGAGTGGCGGGAGCGGGACCGGGGAGCTGTTTTTT
CDR3: CASIRSGGSGTGELFF
J: TRBJ2-2
D: TRBD2
V: TRBV6-2/TRBV6-3
length: 16
size: .

DNA: TGTGCCAGCAGTTTAACTTTTTCTCAGCCCCAGCATTTT
CDR3: CASSLTFSQPQHF
J: TRBJ1-5
D: .
V: TRBV12-3/TRBV12-4
length: 13
size: many

DNA: TGTGCCAGCAGTCCTCGGACAGCCACAGATACGCAGTATTTT
CDR3: CASSPRTATDTQYF
J: TRBJ2-3
D: .
V: TRBV27
length: 14
size: .

DNA: TGTGCCAGCAGTTTTACCGAGACAGGTTGGAAAACTAATGAAAAACTGTTTTTT
CDR3: CASSFTETGWKTNEKLFF
J: TRBJ1-4
D: .
V: TRBV28
length: 18
size: many

DNA: TGTGCCAGCCTGGGGCGGAGCTCCTACGAGCAGTACTTC
CDR3: CASLGRSSYEQYF
J: TRBJ2-7
D: .
V: TRBV28
length: 13
size: many

DNA: TGTGCCAGCAGCCAAGTTGGGGGGGGCAATCAGCCCCAGCATTTT
CDR3: CASSQVGGGNQPQHF
J: TRBJ1-5
D: .
V: TRBV3-1
length: 15
size: few

DNA: TGTGCCAGCAGTTCCGCATCCGCAACTAATGAAAAACTGTTTTTT
CDR3: CASSSASATNEKLFF
J: TRBJ1-4
D: .
V: TRBV28
length: 15
size: once

DNA: TGTGCCAGCAGCCCAAACAGGGACGGTGGGGGGGAGCTGTTTTTT
CDR3: CASSPNRDGGGELFF
J: TRBJ2-2
D: .
V: TRBV9
length: 15
size: .

DNA: TGCAGTGCTAGTATAGGAACACCTACGTCGAGAGGCTACACCTTC
CDR3: CSASIGTPTSRGYTF
J: TRBJ1-2
D: .
V: TRBV20-1
length: 15
size: .

DNA: TGTGCCAGCAGTGCCTACCTCGGGGGTACTAATGAAAAACTGTTTTTT
CDR3: CASSAYLGGTNEKLFF
J: TRBJ1-4
D: .
V: TRBV6-1
length: 16
size: many

DNA: TGCGCCAGCAAGGGACCGGGGGCGTCAATGACGCAGTATTTT
CDR3: CASKGPGASMTQYF
J: TRBJ2-3
D: .
V: TRBV5-1
length: 14
size: few

DNA: TGTGCCAGCAGCCAAGGTCCTAGCCGATCCTACAATGAGCAGTTCTTC
CDR3: CASSQGPSRSYNEQFF
J: TRBJ2-1
D: .
V: TRBV11-1
length: 16
size: few

DNA: TGTGCCAGCACCCAGAGGGGGGCGCAGCAGTACTTC
CDR3: CASTQRGAQQYF
J: TRBJ2-7
D: .
V: TRBV12-3/TRBV12-4
length: 12
size: many

DNA: TGCAGTGCTAGAGATCTACTGGACGGGAGTAGAAATGAGCAGTTCTTC
CDR3: CSARDLLDGSRNEQFF
J: TRBJ2-1
D: .
V: TRBV20-1
length: 16
size: .

DNA: TGTGCCAGCAGCCCTCTCACGACCTACGAGCAGTACTTC
CDR3: CASSPLTTYEQYF
J: TRBJ2-7
D: .
V: TRBV7-2
length: 13
size: few

DNA: TGCAGTGCTAGTGGGGGCCTAGCGGGAATGGTGGGGAAGACCCAGTACTTC
CDR3: CSASGGLAGMVGKTQYF
J: TRBJ2-5
D: TRBD2
V: TRBV20-1
length: 17
size: few

DNA: TGCAGTGCTAGAGAGAGGGAAGGGGGTAATTCACCCCTCCACTTT
CDR3: CSAREREGGNSPLHF
J: TRBJ1-6
D: .
V: TRBV20-1
length: 15
size: .

DNA: TGTGCCAGCAGCTTTCCGGACGAGAGTGGCTACATCTTC
CDR3: CASSFPDESGYIF
J: TRBJ1-2
D: .
V: TRBV5-6
length: 13
size: .

DNA: TGCAGCGTTGGACAAACGAACACCGGGGAGCTGTTTTTT
CDR3: CSVGQTNTGELFF
J: TRBJ2-2
D: .
V: TRBV29-1
length: 13
size: .

DNA: .
CDR3: CASSWGQGAYGYVFF
J: TRBJ2-1
D: .
V: TRBV28
length: 15
size: few

DNA: TGTGCCAGCAGTTACTCGCCCCAGGGTAGCACAGATACGCAGTATTTT
CDR3: CASSYSPQGSTDTQYF
J: TRBJ2-3
D: .
V: TRBV6-5
length: 16
size: .

DNA: TGTGCCAGCAGCCTTGGGGAGGTTTACACTGAAGCTTTCTTT
CDR3: CASSLGEVYTEAFF
J: TRBJ1-1
D: .
V: TRBV28
length: 14
size: many